The sequence of this TCR beta chain was determined in a study of Graves' ophthalmopathy and Graves' hyperthyroidism. This clonotype was recorded many times. The antigen is not known. For repertoire sequencing, the TCR beta CDR3 regions were amplified from RNA transcripts. An opening RT-PCR round employed HTBI primers and preceded a second-round multiplex PCR. Each CDR3 protein is one row after TCRdb ran MiXCR on the multiplex PCR reads. The sample includes about 1.1 million distinct CDR3 sequences, approximately 35% of them seen just once. The hyperthyroidism patients had a new diagnosis of under 2 months' duration and were aged 18 to 65. Symptoms, serum thyroxine and TRAb, thyroid ultrasound, and orbital computed tomography formed the diagnostic basis. V dropped 0 bases and J dropped 5 bases, with 14 bases sitting between them. CDR3 size: 14 residues. Germline V gives CDR1 DFQATT, CDR2 SNEGSKA (reference sequence).

Study-level points and caveats: Between ophthalmopathy and stable hyperthyroidism, a 13-signature model drew a separation with about 85% sensitivity and less than 83% specificity. Most clonotypes expanded in thyroid above 0.001 frequency were present in blood too.

The TCR originated in an adult man with Graves' hyperthyroidism. Material: peripheral blood or thyroid tissue (not recorded which). This chain connects TRBV20-1 to TRBJ2-7, with D maybe TRBD1 (5 bases). This chain's CDR3 is CSARDWSRVHEQYF. The CDR3 DNA sequence: TGCAGTGCTAGAGACTGGTCCAGGGTCCACGAGCAGTACTTC.